The 5 T cell receptor beta chains below come from one sample, sequenced in a study of blood T cell repertoires in COVID-19. Sequencing used immunoSEQ multiplex PCR; TCRdb keeps in-frame clones, though not all of them. The sample includes 200,000 to 300,000 clones, approximately 86% of them seen just once. Material: peripheral blood. The receptors here all came from a man younger than 45 with active or convalescent COVID-19.

V is TRBV12-3 or TRBV12-4 and J is TRBJ1-2, with a possible D match to TRBD1 (5 bases). The V and J ends lost 5 bases and 4 bases respectively, with 8 bases between them. The CDR3 totals 12 residues. The CDR3 loop is CASSRTTYGYTF. The DNA of the CDR3 is TGTGCCAGCAGTCGGACAACCTATGGCTACACCTTC.

The V gene is TRBV11-2, the J gene TRBJ2-3; 12 bases are a match to TRBD2. Germline V CDR1 and CDR2: SGHAT, FQNNGV. The CDR3 is 17 residues long. V dropped 0 bases and J dropped 5; count of bases not matched to a gene: 6. CDR3 in amino acids: CASSLDHTSGGKDTQYF. The DNA of the CDR3 is TGTGCCAGCAGCTTAGATCACACTAGCGGGGGGAAAGATACGCAGTATTTT.

V and J are TRBV30 and TRBJ2-5, with unresolved D. There are 11 residues in the CDR3. The V end lost 1 base, the J end lost 7 bases, and 7 bases lay between the germline ends. Germline CDR1 is GTSNPN and CDR2 is SVGIG (reference sequence). CDR3 sequence (DNA): TGTGCCTGGAGTGCGGGTGGGACCCAGTACTTC. This sequence encodes CAWSAGGTQYF. Drawing the rest from reference TRBV30 and TRBJ2-5, the complete variable domain is SQTIHQWPATLVQPVGSPLSLECTVEGTSNPNLYWYRQAAGRGLQLLFYSVGIGQISSEVPQNLSASRPQDRQFILSSKKLLLSDSGFYLCAWSAGGTQYFGPGTRLLVL.

V is TRBV5-1 and J is TRBJ2-1; TRBD2 aligns across 10 bases. V dropped 2 bases and J dropped 3; count of bases not matched to a gene: 2. Looked up from germline, CDR1 is SGHRS and CDR2 is YFSETQ. The CDR3 spans 15 residues. The CDR3 sequence is CASSFTSGVYNEQFF. The DNA for the CDR3 is TGCGCCAGCAGCTTCACTAGCGGGGTCTACAATGAGCAGTTCTTC.

The rearrangement uses TRBV7-6 and TRBJ2-1, with TRBD2 as a possible D gene (5 bases). The CDR3 extends over 14 amino acids. Germline assignment: CDR1 SGHVS and CDR2 FNYEAQ. With 5 bases removed from V and 6 bases from J, the gap between germline ends came to 14 bases. In DNA, the CDR3 is TGTGCCAGCAGCCCCCAGAGCGGCCGCAATGAGCAGTTCTTC. Protein: CASSPQSGRNEQFF.